This T cell receptor (beta chain) originates from a study of blood T cell repertoires in COVID-19 (dated by TCRdb to the early 2020s). For the wider study: Collaborator samples came from the United States, Italy and Spain and covered acute and convalescent phases of COVID-19. Samples came from the ongoing ImmuneRACE study (first 160 participants) plus 1,254 subjects from 6 global collaborators. Subjects who had been exposed to COVID-19, were actively infected with it, or had recovered from it provided the deeply sampled blood TCRbeta repertoires that made up the dataset. The prospective study material was composed of cDNA or gDNA derived from T cells, B-cell-depleted T cells, or PBMCs. Nearly every sample came with metadata listing a de-identified subject ID, COVID-19 status, age in years and sex. The repertoires were made available in a free public database intended to serve as a resource for research on the immune response to SARS-CoV-2. Where available, HLA class I and class II types were taken from metadata supplied by the sample provider and were not determined by assay-based typing. The study at large found these results: The amount of clinical and demographic metadata varied by source and participant and was provided uncurated.

As concerns this clone: This receptor's antigen is unknown. Base qualities are missing; no much larger clone stands one base away.

The immunoSEQ Assay, a bias-controlled multiplex PCR, was used to amplify TCRbeta CDR3 regions from genomic DNA. The published analysis was carried out like this. Within the assay, amplification of reference gene primers was used to estimate how many nucleated cells each sample contained. To quantify the absolute abundance of each unique TCRbeta CDR3 rearrangement, sequence reads were collapsed and filtered. Productive Simpson clonality was computed per sample as the square root of Simpson's diversity index over productive rearrangements. What TCRdb holds here is the immuneACCESS table cut down to in-frame rearrangements. Part of the clones is not present; checked against another copy, under half of the missing clones reflect an unresolved V gene, and the others are unexplained. D and trimming were read from the DNA, whereas the V and J calls and clone size are those reported in that table. This sample lists some 280,000 clones; around 90% were detected once. 0.85% to 1% of the sample is in the top ten clones.

Another Seattle source contributed samples from volunteer blood donors who had recovered from COVID-19. Collaborating institutions collected whole blood in K2EDTA tubes following their own protocols. For TCRbeta analysis, collaborators shipped samples as frozen whole blood, isolated PBMCs, or DNA extracted from either of those sample types. CDR3 length: 15 amino acids, cysteine to phenylalanine. The entry retains the CDR3 DNA only, 45 bases that are in frame from base 1. Relative to germline, V is missing 5 bases and J is missing 0 bases, with 7 bases of the junction outside any gene match. CDR1 and CDR2 are read off the germline V gene (reference sequence) as MNHEY and SMNVEV.

This receptor was identified in a woman between 40 and 50 years old who had recovered from COVID-19. The specimen was peripheral blood. The rearranged chain carries TRBV27 and TRBJ2-7; 7 central nucleotides agree with TRBD2. CDR3 reads: CASSREALSSYEQYF. The DNA sequence reads TGTGCCAGCAGTCGGGAGGCGTTGAGCTCCTACGAGCAGTACTTC.